The T cell receptor (beta chain) described here comes from a study of shared clonotypes between healthy human individuals. Overall study findings and caveats: Incompleteness in sorted-subset sequencing, despite large depth, was shown by rarefaction.

A word on this clone: As yet, its antigen is unknown.

CDR3 length: 14 residues. Germline V CDR1 and CDR2: SGHDT, YYEEEE. J was trimmed by 5 bases and V by 3 bases; bases with no gene match: 6. Sequencing was performed with immunoSEQ multiplex PCR; in TCRdb, only in-frame clones are kept and a portion is missing. The table lists some 2.1 million clones, approximately 95% of them singletons. The source is a man in his late teens or twenties in good health. This chain connects TRBV5-6 to TRBJ2-7; 9 bases line up with TRBD2. The material sequenced was naive CD4+ T cells sorted from blood. Noted subset: CD45RA+ positively selected. CDR3 nucleotide sequence: TGTGCCAGCAGCTCCTTAGCGGGGGTTAACGAGCAGTACTTC. Translated: CASSSLAGVNEQYF.